This record covers a single T cell receptor beta chain. Sequencing was performed with immunoSEQ multiplex PCR; in TCRdb, only in-frame clones are kept and a portion is missing. Among approximately 190,000 clones listed, around 83% were seen once. CDR3 length: 14 amino acids. Germline CDR1 reads SGHVS; CDR2 reads FNYEAQ. V lost 5 bases, J lost 2 bases, and 12 bases lay in between. These data are taken from a study of blood T cell repertoires in COVID-19. Background on the study: The United States, Italy and Spain provided the acute and convalescent COVID-19 samples.

This sequence joins TRBV7-6 and TRBJ1-2; unclear D gene. The TCR originated in a woman between 25 and 40 years old who had been exposed to COVID-19. The sequencing sample was made of PBMCs or T cells enriched from blood (not recorded which). For the CDR3, the DNA is TGTGCCAGCAGCCCACGAGCAGGAAACTATGGCTACACCTTC. Translated: CASSPRAGNYGYTF.